This TCR beta chain was recorded in a study of OX40 agonist ivuxolimab in advanced cancers. Study-wide context: People who had prior anti-PD-1, anti-PD-L1 or anti-CTLA-4 therapy could take part, and about 40% had some.

On this clone: The antigen remains unidentified.

Trimming cost V 4 bases and J 10 bases; bases outside gene matches: 10. The germline CDR1 and CDR2 sequences are MNHEY and SMNVEV (reference sequence). This CDR3 region has 14 residues. The protocol was immunoSEQ multiplex PCR, while the TCRdb copy is restricted to in-frame clones and leaves out a portion. The sample lists roughly 50,000 clones, around 80% occurring once. Findings of the study overall: The authors also found low normalized T-cell clonal expansion in some nonresponders. Clonal expansion was seen in CD4+ and CD8+ blood T cells by week 6 at 0.1 to 3.0 mg/kg. Averaged across samples, CD8+ T cells carried more expanded clones than CD4+ did.

V usage is TRBV27 and J usage is TRBJ2-3; 8 bases line up with TRBD2. Sequences were derived from CD4+ or CD8+ T cells sorted from blood, sampled in a trial of the OX40 agonist ivuxolimab. The origin of this receptor is an adult with an advanced solid tumor such as melanoma, head and neck, liver or kidney cancer. The CDR3 coding sequence is TGTGCCAGCAGTTATAAGCCTAGCGGGCCCGCGCAGTATTTT. This codes for CASSYKPSGPAQYF.